This T cell receptor beta chain was found in a study of T cells in Graves' hyperthyroidism and ophthalmopathy. What was amplified from RNA transcripts were TCR beta CDR3 regions. HTBI primers were employed in a first-round RT-PCR of the TCR CDR3. One entry per CDR3 protein results from TCRdb running MiXCR on the multiplex PCR reads. The table includes a few hundred thousand distinct CDR3 sequences, more than 45% detected once. About this clonotype itself: What it recognizes is unknown.

Uncontrolled infection, other autoimmune disease, pregnancy or lactation excluded patients. Points from the study as a whole: A model built on 13 V-J features separated ophthalmopathy from stable hyperthyroidism. Peripheral blood also featured most of the thyroid clonotypes expanded above 0.001.

The CDR3 sequence is 16 residues long. With V trimmed by 5 bases and J by 5 bases, 7 bases remained unmatched. Germline V gene data show CDR1 as KGHDR and CDR2 as SFDVKD. This sequence was found in a woman aged 18-29 years with Graves' hyperthyroidism. Specimen: peripheral blood or thyroid tissue (not recorded which). This chain connects TRBV24-1 to TRBJ2-5, with 13 bases lining up with TRBD2. CDR3 nucleotides: TGTGCCACCAGTGGCCGGACTAGCGGGAGTTGGGAGACCCAGTACTTC. Translation: CATSGRTSGSWETQYF.